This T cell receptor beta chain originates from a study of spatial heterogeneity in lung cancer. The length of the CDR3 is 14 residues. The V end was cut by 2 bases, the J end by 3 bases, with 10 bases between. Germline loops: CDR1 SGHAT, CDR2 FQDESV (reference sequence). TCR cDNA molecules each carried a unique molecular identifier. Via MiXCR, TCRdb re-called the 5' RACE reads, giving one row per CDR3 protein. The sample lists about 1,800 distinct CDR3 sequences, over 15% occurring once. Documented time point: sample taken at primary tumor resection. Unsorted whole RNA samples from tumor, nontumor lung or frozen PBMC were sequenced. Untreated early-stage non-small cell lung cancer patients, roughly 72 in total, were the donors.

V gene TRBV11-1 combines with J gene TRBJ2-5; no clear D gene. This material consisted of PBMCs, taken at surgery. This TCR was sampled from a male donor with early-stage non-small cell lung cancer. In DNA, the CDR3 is TGTGCCAGCAGCTTATCGGGCTCAGAAGAGACCCAGTACTTC. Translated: CASSLSGSEETQYF.